A selection of T cell receptor beta chains follows, all from one sample in a study of T cell changes during pregnancy in multiple sclerosis. Here immunoSEQ multiplex PCR was the method, and the copy in TCRdb shows in-frame clones only, minus some. The sample has tens of thousands of clones, 80% to 95% seen once; the top ten hold approximately 0.25%. The sample consisted of CD4+ T cells from peripheral blood mononuclear cells, taken in the second trimester of pregnancy. Receptor source: a female donor with multiple sclerosis, enrolled in a pregnancy study. CDR3s include the opening cysteine and the closing phenylalanine or tryptophan. The order of the fields is D gene, J gene, clone size, CDR3 length, V gene, CDR3 DNA, CDR3 protein. The D gene is left open where the match is weak. For some rows the clone size is stated as once, few or many, or as a class when expanded; others skip it.

TRBD2 | TRBJ2-3 | NA | 15 | TRBV9 | TGTGCCAGCAGCGTTGGGCGGGGGGGCGCAGATACGCAGTATTTT | CASSVGRGGADTQYF
NA | TRBJ2-1 | NA | 15 | TRBV2 | TGTGCCAGCCAGCTCAGGGAAAGAGGAGACAATGAGCAGTTCTTC | CASQLRERGDNEQFF
NA | TRBJ2-1 | once | 15 | TRBV6-4 | TGTGCCAGCAGTGACCAGGGGCGCCCCTACAATGAGCAGTTCTTC | CASSDQGRPYNEQFF
NA | TRBJ2-5 | NA | 13 | TRBV7-3 | TGTGCCAGCAGCGGGGGGGCCCGTGAGACCCAGTACTTC | CASSGGARETQYF
TRBD1 | TRBJ2-2 | NA | 15 | TRBV10-3 | TGTGCCATCAGTGTGGACAGGGGCAACACCGGGGAGCTGTTTTTT | CAISVDRGNTGELFF
NA | TRBJ2-3 | NA | 16 | TRBV19 | TGTGCCAGTAGGAGCGCTAGCAGATCTAGCACAGATACGCAGTATTTT | CASRSASRSSTDTQYF
NA | TRBJ1-3 | NA | 17 | TRBV5-5 | TGTGCCAGCAGCATAGAATGGGGGCCGGGCTCTGGAAACACCATATATTTT | CASSIEWGPGSGNTIYF
TRBD1 | TRBJ1-1 | few | 12 | TRBV29-1 | TGCAGCGACGTGACAGGGCTGGCTGGAGCTTTCTTT | CSDVTGLAGAFF
NA | TRBJ2-7 | NA | 13 | TRBV5-8 | TGTGCCAGCAGCCCCCGGGACTCCTACGAGCAGTACTTC | CASSPRDSYEQYF
NA | TRBJ2-3 | NA | 14 | TRBV4-1 | TGCGCCAGCAGCCACCCGGGAACCACAGATACGCAGTATTTT | CASSHPGTTDTQYF
TRBD1 | TRBJ2-5 | NA | 15 | TRBV6-1 | TGTGCCAGCAGTGAAACCAGGGGGCTAGGGGAGACCCAGTACTTC | CASSETRGLGETQYF
NA | TRBJ1-5 | NA | 12 | TRBV29-1 | TGCAGCGTTGGGGCCAAAAATCAGCCCCAGCATTTT | CSVGAKNQPQHF
TRBD2 | TRBJ2-3 | NA | 13 | TRBV30 | TGTGCCTGGAGTTTTCAGCGGGAAGATACGCAGTATTTT | CAWSFQREDTQYF
NA | TRBJ1-5 | NA | 15 | TRBV7-9 | TGTGCCAGCAGCTTAGGAGACTCCCGGGTTCAGCCCCAGCATTTT | CASSLGDSRVQPQHF
NA | TRBJ2-5 | NA | 15 | TRBV2 | TGTGCCAGCAGTGGCCGTTGGCAGGCCGGAGAGACCCAGTACTTC | CASSGRWQAGETQYF
NA | TRBJ2-5 | NA | 12 | TRBV6-5 | TGTGCCAGCAGTTACTCGAGAGAGACCCAGTACTTC | CASSYSRETQYF
TRBD2 | TRBJ2-5 | NA | 17 | TRBV19 | TGTGCCAGTAGTGAACGCCCCAGCGGGGGGGCCAGGGAGACCCAGTACTTC | CASSERPSGGARETQYF
TRBD2 | TRBJ2-5 | NA | 13 | TRBV4-1 | TGCGCCAGCAGCATACTAGCGGGGGAGACCCAGTACTTC | CASSILAGETQYF
TRBD1 | TRBJ2-7 | NA | 14 | TRBV6-6 | TGTGCCAGCGGCCGGGACAGCAGCTCCTACGAGCAGTACTTC | CASGRDSSSYEQYF
TRBD1 | TRBJ1-2 | NA | 16 | TRBV7-9 | TGTGCCAGCAGCTTATTTGGGACAGGGAATAACTATGGCTACACCTTC | CASSLFGTGNNYGYTF
NA | TRBJ1-2 | once | 14 | TRBV7-2 | TGTGCCAGCAGCTTCAGTAAAGGGGGCTATGGCTACACCTTC | CASSFSKGGYGYTF
NA | TRBJ2-7 | NA | 14 | TRBV6-1 | TGTGCCAGCAGTGTACCAGGGTCAATCTACGAGCAGTACTTC | CASSVPGSIYEQYF
NA | TRBJ2-7 | NA | 15 | TRBV4-1 | TGCGCCAGCAGCCAAAACCCCACTACTAGGGACGAGCAGTACTTC | CASSQNPTTRDEQYF
TRBD1 | TRBJ2-1 | NA | 13 | TRBV29-1 | TGCAGCGTAGGGGACAGGGGGCTACGGGAGCAGTTCTTC | CSVGDRGLREQFF
NA | TRBJ1-4 | NA | 14 | TRBV30 | TGTGCCTCCGACCGACAAACAACTAATGAAAAACTGTTTTTT | CASDRQTTNEKLFF
NA | TRBJ2-5 | NA | 13 | TRBV29-1 | TGCAGCGTGGACACACGGGCTCAAGAGACCCAGTACTTC | CSVDTRAQETQYF
TRBD1 | TRBJ1-2 | NA | 14 | TRBV12-5 | TGTGCTAGTGCCCCGTCAGGGGGCATCTATGGCTACACCTTC | CASAPSGGIYGYTF
NA | TRBJ2-5 | NA | 11 | TRBV20-1 | TGCAGTGCTAGAGTGACGAGCGCCCAGTACTTC | CSARVTSAQYF
TRBD1 | TRBJ2-2 | NA | 15 | TRBV28 | TGTGCCAGCAGTTACGAGACAGGGGGCGGCCGGGAGCTGTTTTTT | CASSYETGGGRELFF
NA | TRBJ2-5 | NA | 14 | TRBV5-1 | TGCGCCAGCAGCTTGGCCGGGAGTCAAGAGACCCAGTACTTC | CASSLAGSQETQYF
NA | TRBJ2-7 | NA | 16 | TRBV7-8 | TGTGCCAGCAGCTTCGGGGATATGGCGGTGAGCTACGAGCAGTACTTC | CASSFGDMAVSYEQYF
NA | TRBJ1-1 | NA | 14 | TRBV7-9 | TGTGCCAGCAGCTCGGGACAAAGAAACACTGAAGCTTTCTTT | CASSSGQRNTEAFF
TRBD2 | TRBJ2-3 | NA | 12 | TRBV2 | TGTGCCAGCAGGTTAGCGGGAGATACGCAGTATTTT | CASRLAGDTQYF
TRBD1 | TRBJ2-7 | NA | 13 | TRBV5-1 | TGCGCCAGCAGCCCAGACAGGGGCGACGAGCAGTACTTC | CASSPDRGDEQYF
NA | TRBJ1-5 | NA | 16 | TRBV4-2 | TGTGCCAGCAATTCGCGGAGGGTCTATAGCAATCAGCCCCAGCATTTT | CASNSRRVYSNQPQHF
NA | TRBJ2-1 | NA | 11 | TRBV2 | TGTGCCGGGGGGAGAGACAATGAGCAGTTCTTC | CAGGRDNEQFF
TRBD1 | TRBJ1-2 | NA | 15 | TRBV5-8 | TGTGCCAGCAGCCCTCCCGGGGGACAGGGGATTGGCTACACCTTC | CASSPPGGQGIGYTF